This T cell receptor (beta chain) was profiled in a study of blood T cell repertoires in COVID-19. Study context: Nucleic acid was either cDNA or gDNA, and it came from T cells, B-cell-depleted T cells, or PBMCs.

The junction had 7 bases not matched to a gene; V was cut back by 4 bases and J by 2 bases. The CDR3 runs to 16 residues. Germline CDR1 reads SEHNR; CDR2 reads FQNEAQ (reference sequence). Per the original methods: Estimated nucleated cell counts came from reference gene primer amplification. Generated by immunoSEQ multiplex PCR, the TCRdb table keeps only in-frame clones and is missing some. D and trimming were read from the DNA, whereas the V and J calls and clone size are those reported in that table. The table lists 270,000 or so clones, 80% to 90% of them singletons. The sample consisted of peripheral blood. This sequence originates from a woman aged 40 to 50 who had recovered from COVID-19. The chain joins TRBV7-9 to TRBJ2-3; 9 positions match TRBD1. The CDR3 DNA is TGTGCCAGCAGCTCCTACCGGGACAGGGCCACAGATACGCAGTATTTT. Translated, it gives CASSSYRDRATDTQYF.